The 22 T cell receptor beta chains presented below share a single source sample, sequenced in a study of shared clonotypes between healthy human individuals. The assay was immunoSEQ multiplex PCR, and TCRdb's table has in-frame clones only and misses some. Of some 2,000,000 clones listed, approximately 95% are singletons. Naive CD8 populations comprised CD45RO-negative cells positively selected for CCR7, excluding terminally differentiated effector memory CD45RA+ cells. Sequences were obtained from naive CD8+ T cells sorted from blood. These receptors were obtained from a man between 18 and 35 years old in good health.

This chain links TRBV4-3 with TRBJ2-1; 12 nucleotides line up with TRBD1. From germline, CDR1 is LGHNA and CDR2 YSLEER. This CDR3 spans 17 amino acids. J lost 4 bases, V lost 4 bases, and 8 bases had no gene match. CDR3 region: CASSLTGTGGAYNEQFF. CDR3 nucleotides: TGCGCCAGCAGCCTAACCGGGACAGGGGGCGCGTACAATGAGCAGTTCTTC.

This clone has a handful of counts. This sequence joins TRBV7-9 and TRBJ2-7, with TRBD1 as a possible D gene (5 bases). The V gene's germline CDR1 is SEHNR and CDR2 FQNEAQ (reference sequence). This CDR3 has 15 amino acids. V lost 0 bases and J 4 bases, leaving 13 bases between the germline ends. The CDR3 sequence: CASSLAQGIGYEQYF. The CDR3 coding sequence is TGTGCCAGCAGCTTAGCCCAGGGAATAGGATACGAGCAGTACTTC.

Concerning this clone itself: One junction end disagrees with the germline gene, perhaps due to a read error. The V call is TRBV7-9, the J call TRBJ2-7; 9 bases agree with TRBD2. Per germline, CDR1 SEHNR and CDR2 FQNEAQ (reference sequence). This CDR3 is 15 amino acids long. In nucleotides, the CDR3 is TGTGCCAGCAGCCTAGCCGCGGGAGGGCCACCCGAGCAGTACTTC. Translation: CASSLAAGGPPEQYF.

Notes on this clone: This specimen includes other DNA sequences encoding the same CDR3. The chain is built from TRBV6-1 and TRBJ2-7, with TRBD1 matching over 7 bases. Germline loops: CDR1 MNHNS, CDR2 SASEGT. CDR3 length: 13 amino acids. Trimming took 3 bases from V and 3 from J; bases not matched to a gene: 2. The CDR3 coding sequence is TGTGCCAGCAGTGAGGGACAGAACTACGAGCAGTACTTC. The encoded protein is CASSEGQNYEQYF.

This sequence joins TRBV21-1 and TRBJ2-4; the table gives TRBD2 as D, unverified against the DNA. TRBV21-1 represents a pseudogene. This CDR3 spans 16 amino acids. The CDR3 nucleotides read TGTGCCAGCAGCAAAGGTAGAGGGAGAGGCAAAAACATTCAGTACTTC. It yields the protein CASSKGRGRGKNIQYF.

The rearrangement uses TRBV27 and TRBJ1-2; D unresolved. Germline CDR1 reads MNHEY; CDR2 reads SMNVEV (reference sequence). V was pared by 6 bases and J by 7 bases, with 9 bases between. The CDR3 loop spans 11 amino acids. The CDR3 protein is CASSEGFGYTF. The DNA of the CDR3 is TGTGCCAGCAGCGAAGGATTTGGCTACACCTTC.

This clone was recorded only once. The chain recombines TRBV5-1 with TRBJ1-2; TRBD1 agrees at 7 bases. V shed 6 bases and J 6 bases; nucleotides not matched to a gene: 14. The CDR3 is 15 amino acids. CDR1 and CDR2 from the germline V gene are SGHRS and YFSETQ. CDR3 in amino acids: CASILTGDGSHGYTF. In nucleotides, the CDR3 is TGCGCCAGCATCCTAACAGGGGACGGAAGCCATGGCTACACCTTC.

The rearrangement links TRBV28 to TRBJ2-7; D is perhaps TRBD2 (6 bases). Germline V gene sequence: CDR1 MDHEN, CDR2 SYDVKM. The CDR3 consists of 15 residues. Trimming removed 2 bases from V and 0 bases from J, with 11 bases in between. The CDR3 DNA reads as TGTGCCAGCAGTTTAGCGACGGAGGGCTCCTACGAGCAGTACTTC. This codes for CASSLATEGSYEQYF.

The rearrangement joins TRBV7-6 to TRBJ2-3; D is undetermined. Deletions cut 2 bases from V and 4 bases from J, with 13 bases between. Germline assignment: CDR1 SGHVS and CDR2 FNYEAQ. The CDR3 contains 15 residues. CDR3 loop: CASSLSPHYADTQYF. The CDR3 DNA sequence: TGTGCCAGCAGCTTATCCCCACATTATGCAGATACGCAGTATTTT.

The chain recombines TRBV10-1 with TRBJ2-1; a weak D match, TRBD2 (5 bases). V lost 1 base and J lost 10, with 23 bases in between. CDR3 length: 17 residues. CDR1 WNHNN and CDR2 SYGVQD come from the germline V gene (reference sequence). CDR3 coding DNA: TGCGCCAGCAGTGAGTTACGGGGAGAGACCCCGTCTCGGGAGCAGTTCTTC. This encodes CASSELRGETPSREQFF.

The V and J genes are TRBV4-1 and TRBJ2-7, with a possible D match to TRBD2 (7 bases). CDR1 and CDR2 from the germline V gene are MGHRA and YSYEKL. The V gene lost 2 bases and the J gene lost 3 bases, with 14 bases spanning the gap. This CDR3 comprises 15 residues. CDR3 residues: CASSQSLGGHYEQYF. CDR3 DNA sequence: TGCGCCAGCAGCCAAAGTTTGGGGGGGCACTACGAGCAGTACTTC.

The J gene is TRBJ1-3, the V gene TRBV27, with D uncertain. Germline CDR1 is MNHEY and CDR2 is SMNVEV (reference sequence). With 6 bases removed from V and 2 bases from J, the gap between germline ends came to 14 bases. This CDR3 spans 15 amino acids. CDR3 amino acids: CASSQARDPGNTIYF. CDR3 sequence (DNA): TGTGCCAGCAGCCAAGCAAGAGACCCTGGAAACACCATATATTTT.

This chain links TRBV2 with TRBJ2-5; 7 nucleotides align to TRBD1. The CDR3 totals 15 residues. The junction had 10 bases not matched to a gene; V was cut back by 4 bases and J by 5 bases. CDR1 and CDR2 (germline): SNHLY, FYNNEI. CDR3 sequence reads: CASSGTSQGVETQYF. CDR3 sequence (DNA): TGTGCCAGCAGTGGGACGAGCCAGGGGGTTGAGACCCAGTACTTC.

The rearrangement uses TRBV2 and TRBJ2-1; tentatively, D is TRBD2 (5 bases). The CDR3 is made up of 12 amino acids. V dropped 7 bases and J dropped 8 bases, with 12 bases sitting between them. The germline V gene has CDR1 SNHLY and CDR2 FYNNEI. In nucleotides, the CDR3 is TGTGCCAGCATTTTTTCCGGGGATGAGCAGTTCTTC. This translates into CASIFSGDEQFF.

J is TRBJ2-7 and V is TRBV27; 7 bases line up with TRBD1. With V trimmed by 0 bases and J by 1 base, 6 bases remained unmatched. CDR3 length equals 16 residues. Germline lookup yields CDR1 MNHEY and CDR2 SMNVEV (reference sequence). The CDR3 spells CASSLSGQLTSYEQYF. CDR3 bases: TGTGCCAGCAGTTTATCGGGACAGTTAACTTCCTACGAGCAGTACTTC.

The chain recombines TRBV11-3 with TRBJ2-1; TRBD1 matches at 7 bases. With 3 bases clipped from V and 0 bases from J, the junction kept 2 bases outside the gene matches. The CDR3 spans 15 residues. Germline V gives CDR1 SGHNT, CDR2 YENEEA. The CDR3 region has the DNA TGTGCCAGCAGCTTGGGACAGCACTCCTACAATGAGCAGTTCTTC. It encodes CASSLGQHSYNEQFF. The whole variable domain, remainder taken from reference TRBV11-3 and TRBJ2-1, is EAGVVQSPRYKIIEKKQPVAFWCNPISGHNTLYWYLQNLGQGPELLIRYENEEAVDDSQLPKDRFSAERLKGVDSTLKIQPAELGDSAVYLCASSLGQHSYNEQFFGPGTRLTVL.

V is TRBV6-6 and J is TRBJ2-3; 10 nucleotides agree with TRBD1. Germline assignment: CDR1 MNHNY and CDR2 SVGAGI (reference sequence). This CDR3 comprises 15 residues. Losses at the gene ends were 4 bases for V and 0 bases for J; bases not matched to a gene: 1. The CDR3 spells CASSWGQGSTDTQYF. Here the CDR3 DNA reads TGTGCCAGCAGTTGGGGACAGGGGAGCACAGATACGCAGTATTTT.

The rearrangement links TRBV7-9 to TRBJ2-2; 9 bases line up with TRBD1. The V gene's germline CDR1 is SEHNR and CDR2 FQNEAQ (reference sequence). This CDR3 spans 15 amino acids. V lost 4 bases, J lost 7 bases, and 7 bases stayed unmatched. The DNA for the CDR3 is TGTGCCAGCAGCTCCGACAGGGGGTACGGCGGGGAGCTGTTTTTT. This translates into CASSSDRGYGGELFF.

The chain has TRBV7-2 and TRBJ2-1; maybe TRBD2 (6 bases). The CDR3 spans 17 residues. Per the germline V gene, CDR1 is SGHTA and CDR2 is FQGNSA. Trimming removed 3 bases at V and 1 base at J, with 16 bases between. The CDR3 nucleotides read TGTGCCAGCAGCTTGCGCAGCGGGCTCCTTTCCTACAATGAGCAGTTCTTC. Protein sequence: CASSLRSGLLSYNEQFF.

The chain has TRBV4-2 and TRBJ2-1, with 7 positions matching TRBD1. The V segment lost 4 bases and the J segment 4 bases; nucleotides outside the gene matches: 4. The CDR3 totals 14 residues. Germline values: CDR1 LGHNA, CDR2 YNFKEQ. The CDR3 DNA reads TGTGCCAGCAGCCTCGGGACAGAATACAATGAGCAGTTCTTC. Translation gives CASSLGTEYNEQFF.

This clone has more than one count but fewer than ten. The chain couples TRBV2 to TRBJ1-6, with D hard to call. The CDR3 totals 14 residues. The germline CDR1 and CDR2 sequences are SNHLY and FYNNEI. The ends were cut back, 2 bases at V and 13 bases at J, with 15 bases in the middle. The CDR3 nucleotides read TGTGCCAGCAGTGAATTTGGTTTGGGAGCCCCCCTCCACTTT. It specifies CASSEFGLGAPLHF.

This chain connects TRBV5-1 to TRBJ2-2, with 12 bases fitting TRBD2. There are 15 residues in the CDR3. V shed 4 bases and J 6 bases; nucleotides not matched to a gene: 4. CDR1 is SGHRS and CDR2 is YFSETQ in the germline V gene. The CDR3, as DNA: TGCGCCAGCAGCCGCGGACTAGCGGGGCCCGGGGAGCTGTTTTTT. Protein: CASSRGLAGPGELFF.